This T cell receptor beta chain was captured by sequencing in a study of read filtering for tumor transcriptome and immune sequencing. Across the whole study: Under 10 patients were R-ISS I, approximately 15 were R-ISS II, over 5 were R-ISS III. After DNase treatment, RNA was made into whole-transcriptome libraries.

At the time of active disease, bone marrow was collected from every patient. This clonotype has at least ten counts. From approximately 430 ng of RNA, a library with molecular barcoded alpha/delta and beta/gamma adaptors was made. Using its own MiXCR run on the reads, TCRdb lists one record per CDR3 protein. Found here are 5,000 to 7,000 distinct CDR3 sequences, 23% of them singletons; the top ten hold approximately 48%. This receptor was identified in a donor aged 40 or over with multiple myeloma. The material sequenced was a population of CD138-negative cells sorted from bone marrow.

CDR3 in amino acids: CASGTSGGANEQFF. The CDR3 region has the DNA TGTGCCAGCGGCACTAGCGGGGGGGCCAATGAGCAGTTCTTC. This rearrangement joins TRBV6-4 to TRBJ2-1; 13 bases align to TRBD2. CDR1 and CDR2 (germline): MRHNA, SNTAGT. The junction had 4 bases not matched to a gene; V was cut back by 8 bases and J by 6 bases. The CDR3 is 14 residues long.